This T cell receptor (beta chain) originates from a study of cytomegalovirus exposure and HLA in healthy donors. Germline CDR1 is WSHSY and CDR2 is SAAADI. Trimming removed 6 bases from V and 9 bases from J; junction bases left unmatched: 3. The CDR3 length is 13 residues. With 60 Vbeta and 13 Jbeta primers, the PCR was carried out. Only in-frame clones appear in the TCRdb table, and some are missing; sequencing was by immunoSEQ multiplex PCR. The table has fewer than 250,000 clones, roughly 86% seen once. The chain links TRBV10-2 to TRBJ2-1, with 12 bases lining up with TRBD2. What was sequenced was PBMCs. This sequence was found in a man aged 40-49 years in good health and CMV-seropositive. Here the CDR3 DNA reads TGCGCCAGCAGACTAGCGGGGGGTCCTGAGCAGTTCTTC. Its translation: CASRLAGGPEQFF.